The 2 T cell receptor beta chains below come from one sample, sequenced in a study of CD8+ T cells in alopecia areata (dated by TCRdb to 2016 to 2018). This specimen's treatment or condition label, per the study, means: oral pan-JAK inhibitor, 5-10 mg twice daily. Libraries were prepared through the immunoSEQ multiplex PCR assay. RNA was extracted from all samples and reverse transcribed into cDNA as template for TCR sequencing. TCRdb carries this immuneACCESS record with in-frame sequences only. Its versions omit some clonotypes, under half of them owing to an unresolved V gene in the studies checked, with the rest unexplained. This sample is represented by approximately 210,000 clones; 66% of them were singletons. The top ten constitute more than 0.95% of the sample. The material sequenced was CD4+ T cells sorted from blood, taken at week 44, from a patient treated with tofacitinib. These receptors were collected from a human donor with alopecia areata.

The J gene is TRBJ1-1, the V gene TRBV20-1; no reliable D call. Trimming left V 7 bases short and J 6 bases short, with 6 bases between. The CDR3 has 9 residues. CDR1 DFQATT and CDR2 SNEGSKA come from the germline V gene (reference sequence). CDR3 sequence: CSVDPEAFF. The CDR3 DNA is TGCAGTGTTGACCCTGAAGCTTTCTTT.

The chain recombines TRBV5-6 with TRBJ2-7; D may be TRBD1 or TRBD2 (5 bases each). The CDR3 consists of 14 residues. The ends were cut back, 0 bases at V and 0 bases at J, with 7 bases in the middle. Per germline, CDR1 SGHDT and CDR2 YYEEEE. This CDR3 is CASSLGGASYEQYF. The CDR3 nucleotides read TGTGCCAGCAGCTTGGGAGGGGCCTCCTACGAGCAGTACTTC. Filled out from reference TRBV5-6 and TRBJ2-7, the complete variable domain reads DAGVTQSPTHLIKTRGQQVTLRCSPKSGHDTVSWYQQALGQGPQFIFQYYEEEERQRGNFPDRFSGHQFPNYSSELNVNALLLGDSALYLCASSLGGASYEQYFGPGTRLTVT.